The next 30 T cell receptor beta chains were all read from a single sample in a study of response to subunit inactivated influenza vaccine. TCRdb analysed the RT-PCR reads with MiXCR anew, one entry per CDR3 protein. The repertoire holds hundreds of thousands of distinct CDR3 sequences, with around 15% as singletons. The sequences come from PBMCs from blood, collected 14 days before vaccination. The receptors were sampled from a man aged 45-65 years who received an inactivated influenza vaccine.

This clonotype has just a few counts. The rearrangement links TRBV4-1 to TRBJ2-7; 7 bases fit TRBD2. Germline V gene data show CDR1 as MGHRA and CDR2 as YSYEKL. Trimming removed 1 base from V and 4 bases from J; junction bases left unmatched: 4. The CDR3 runs to 14 residues. The CDR3 nucleotides read TGCGCCAGCAGCCAAGCCCAAGCGGGGTACGAGCAGTACTTC. The encoded protein is CASSQAQAGYEQYF.

Note on this clonotype: One junction end does not reproduce the germline sequence, and a read error may be involved. The rearrangement joins TRBV7-6 to TRBJ2-7; no clear D gene. This CDR3 has 14 amino acids. Germline V gives CDR1 SGHVS, CDR2 FNYEAQ. This chain's CDR3 is CDSSLDGPFYEQYF. Written as DNA, the CDR3 is TGTGACAGCAGCTTAGATGGCCCATTCTACGAGCAGTACTTC.

This chain uses TRBV29-1 with TRBJ1-5; TRBD1 agrees at 8 bases. This CDR3 is 13 amino acids long. From germline, CDR1 is SQVTM and CDR2 ANQGSEA. The J segment lost 7 bases and the V segment lost 2 bases, leaving 4 bases of the junction unmatched. CDR3 nucleotides: TGCAGCGTTGAAAGGACAGGGATACAGCCCCAGCATTTT. Protein sequence: CSVERTGIQPQHF.

This clonotype was counted ten times or more. V is TRBV27 and J is TRBJ1-4; D gene ambiguous. The CDR3 is made up of 13 amino acids. Trimming pared 5 bases from V and 8 bases from J, leaving 12 bases between. The germline CDR1 and CDR2 sequences are MNHEY and SMNVEV (reference sequence). The CDR3 protein is CASSRGTPEKLFF. The CDR3 DNA is TGTGCCAGCAGTCGAGGAACCCCGGAAAAACTGTTTTTT.

This clonotype showed up just a few times. CDR3 in amino acids: CSARKLDRARTGELFF. The CDR3 nucleotides read TGCAGTGCTAGAAAGTTGGACAGGGCGAGGACCGGGGAGCTGTTTTTT. The chain employs TRBV20-1 and TRBJ2-2, with 8 bases matching TRBD1. The CDR3 sequence is 16 residues long. CDR1 DFQATT and CDR2 SNEGSKA come from the germline V gene (reference sequence). V shed 2 bases and J 5 bases; nucleotides not matched to a gene: 10.

The chain joins TRBV6-5 to TRBJ1-1, with unresolved D. Per the germline V gene, CDR1 is MNHEY and CDR2 is SVGAGI. Between the trimmed V and J ends, which lost 0 bases and 0 bases, there was a span of 14 bases. The CDR3 spans 17 residues. CDR3 DNA: TGTGCCAGCAGTTACTCGCTAGAGTGGAATGTGAACACTGAAGCTTTCTTT. Translated, it gives CASSYSLEWNVNTEAFF.

The chain couples TRBV7-2 to TRBJ1-6; D unclear. This CDR3 region has 14 residues. CDR1 and CDR2 from the germline V gene are SGHTA and FQGNSA. Between the trimmed V and J ends, which lost 10 bases and 7 bases, there was a span of 17 bases. The CDR3 DNA sequence: TGTGCCACCACGTCGTCAGTGGGGAATTCACCCCTCCACTTT. It translates to CATTSSVGNSPLHF.

This clonotype was counted a few times. The chain is built from TRBV7-9 and TRBJ1-5; D remains ambiguous. CDR1 and CDR2 from the germline V gene are SEHNR and FQNEAQ (reference sequence). This CDR3 is 14 amino acids long. V was cut by 4 bases and J by 6 bases, with 13 bases left in between. The CDR3 loop reads CASSSEGNTQPQHF. CDR3 DNA: TGTGCCAGCAGCTCAGAGGGTAATACTCAGCCCCAGCATTTT.

This clonotype was picked up one time. The chain combines TRBV24-1 with TRBJ2-5; 7 bases fit TRBD1. Trimming removed 7 bases from V and 2 bases from J; junction bases left unmatched: 0. The germline CDR1 and CDR2 sequences are KGHDR and SFDVKD. CDR3 length: 12 residues. The CDR3 sequence is CATRGQQETQYF. CDR3 nucleotide sequence: TGTGCCACCAGGGGACAGCAAGAGACCCAGTACTTC.

This sequence joins TRBV4-2 and TRBJ2-7; D not resolved. The CDR3 contains 14 residues. Trimming removed 1 base from V and 6 bases from J, with 13 bases in between. CDR1 LGHNA and CDR2 YNFKEQ come from the germline V gene. CDR3 region: CASSQGRARAEQYF. CDR3 coding DNA: TGTGCCAGCAGCCAAGGCCGGGCTCGGGCCGAGCAGTACTTC.

The chain couples TRBV10-3 to TRBJ2-2, with D possibly called TRBD1 or TRBD2 (6 bases each). Germline CDR1 reads ENHRY; CDR2 reads SYGVKD. The CDR3 spans 13 residues. Deletions cut 8 bases from V and 5 bases from J, with 12 bases between. The CDR3 spells CAISRGRTGELFF. CDR3 DNA: TGTGCCATCTCGAGGGGGAGGACCGGGGAGCTGTTTTTT.

The chain combines TRBV5-1 with TRBJ2-5, with 7 bases matching TRBD1. Trimming took 2 bases from V and 3 from J; bases not matched to a gene: 4. CDR3 size: 14 residues. Germline values: CDR1 SGHRS, CDR2 YFSETQ. CDR3 DNA: TGCGCCAGCAGCTTAACCGGGACAGAAGAGACCCAGTACTTC. Translating gives CASSLTGTEETQYF.

This clonotype occurred a few times. The chain is built from TRBV15 and TRBJ2-2; 13 bases map to TRBD2. The CDR3 totals 16 residues. Germline trimming cut 2 bases from V and 6 bases from J; bases unmatched to any gene: 3. Germline lookup yields CDR1 LNHNV and CDR2 YYDKDF (reference sequence). CDR3 nucleotides: TGTGCCACCAGCAGAAGACTAGCGGGAGGCTCCGGGGAGCTGTTTTTT. Translation: CATSRRLAGGSGELFF.

This clonotype was found many times. The rearrangement links TRBV29-1 to TRBJ2-7, with D possibly matching TRBD2 (6 bases). The V and J ends lost 6 bases and 5 bases respectively, with 14 bases between them. Germline V CDR1 and CDR2: SQVTM, ANQGSEA. The CDR3 consists of 12 residues. For the CDR3, the DNA is TGCAGCGTAGAACTATGGGGGGACGAGCAGTACTTC. Residues: CSVELWGDEQYF.

The chain carries TRBV5-1 and TRBJ1-1; 8 positions match TRBD1. This CDR3 contains 16 residues. J was trimmed by 0 bases and V by 4 bases; bases with no gene match: 8. The germline V gene encodes CDR1 SGHRS and CDR2 YFSETQ. The CDR3 sequence is CASSTGQGLMNTEAFF. The CDR3 coding sequence is TGCGCCAGCAGCACAGGACAGGGACTAATGAACACTGAAGCTTTCTTT.

About this clonotype: Compared with germline, one end of the junction differs, possibly owing to a read error. The CDR3: CASRLIDEQFF. The CDR3 DNA sequence: TGCGCCAGCCGCTTAATAGATGAGCAGTTCTTC. The chain carries TRBV5-1 and TRBJ2-1; D not certain. This CDR3 contains 11 residues. CDR1 and CDR2 (germline): SGHRS, YFSETQ.

This chain uses TRBV7-8 with TRBJ2-5; the D is unclear. This CDR3 contains 16 residues. Between the trimmed V and J ends, which lost 5 bases and 2 bases, there was a span of 18 bases. The germline V gene has CDR1 SGHVS and CDR2 FQNEAQ. As DNA, the CDR3 is TGTGCCAGCAGCCCCCGCAGAGTGGCGAGGCAAGAGACCCAGTACTTC. Its translation: CASSPRRVARQETQYF.

V usage is TRBV27 and J usage is TRBJ2-7; unclear D gene. V lost 5 bases and J lost 0, with 23 bases in between. CDR3 length: 18 residues. Germline V CDR1 and CDR2: MNHEY, SMNVEV (reference sequence). The DNA of the CDR3 is TGTGCCAGCAGTCCACGACACCTAGGAGTTGAATTCTCCTACGAGCAGTACTTC. As protein: CASSPRHLGVEFSYEQYF.

This clonotype was seen a handful of times. The V gene is TRBV7-2, the J gene TRBJ2-1; TRBD2 aligns across 15 bases. In germline, CDR1 is SGHTA, CDR2 FQGNSA. This CDR3 region has 16 residues. J lost 7 bases, V lost 5 bases, and 6 bases had no gene match. DNA for the CDR3: TGTGCCAGCAGCCGGAAAGGACTAGCGGGGGGGAATGAGCAGTTCTTC. Residues: CASSRKGLAGGNEQFF.

The V call is TRBV30, the J call TRBJ2-1; D gene unclear. CDR1 GTSNPN and CDR2 SVGIG come from the germline V gene (reference sequence). The CDR3 extends over 14 amino acids. Trimming shortened V by 5 bases and J by 0 bases, and 11 bases separated the two germline ends. CDR3 bases: TGTGCCTGGGGTGAGCGATACTCCTACAATGAGCAGTTCTTC. Its translation: CAWGERYSYNEQFF.

The chain employs TRBV4-1 and TRBJ2-5; D is perhaps TRBD2 (6 bases). V was cut by 6 bases and J by 6 bases, with 14 bases left in between. CDR3 length: 13 amino acids. Germline assignment: CDR1 MGHRA and CDR2 YSYEKL. The DNA of the CDR3 is TGCGCCAGCAGTATATCGGGGGAACAGACCCAGTACTTC. Protein: CASSISGEQTQYF.

Only a few counts were recorded for this clonotype. The chain recombines TRBV20-1 with TRBJ2-7, with D possibly matching TRBD1 (5 bases). The CDR3 has 14 residues. Per germline, CDR1 DFQATT and CDR2 SNEGSKA (reference sequence). V was pared by 0 bases and J by 1 base, with 10 bases between. CDR3 nucleotides: TGCAGTGCTAGAGACCCAGGGCGGTCCTACGAGCAGTACTTC. It translates to CSARDPGRSYEQYF.

CDR3: CASSQDTSGGAVGEQFF. The DNA of the CDR3 is TGTGCCAGCAGCCAAGATACCAGCGGGGGGGCCGTGGGTGAGCAGTTCTTC. The chain has TRBV4-2 and TRBJ2-1, with TRBD2 matching 10 bases. Germline lookup yields CDR1 LGHNA and CDR2 YNFKEQ. The junction had 11 bases not matched to a gene; V was cut back by 0 bases and J by 9 bases. This CDR3 has 17 residues.

The chain couples TRBV7-9 to TRBJ2-2, with D perhaps given as TRBD1 or TRBD2 (6 bases each). The CDR3 spans 15 residues. V was pared by 6 bases and J by 10 bases, with 21 bases between. Germline V gives CDR1 SEHNR, CDR2 FQNEAQ (reference sequence). The CDR3: CASRNFGGHSEELFF. CDR3 DNA: TGTGCCAGCAGAAATTTCGGGGGACACTCGGAGGAGCTGTTTTTT.

V gene TRBV5-5 combines with J gene TRBJ2-7; D gene unclear. CDR3 size: 14 residues. The germline V and J ends were trimmed by 2 bases and 1 base, with 10 bases remaining between them. Germline V gene lookup returns CDR1 SGHKS and CDR2 YYEKEE (reference sequence). The CDR3 DNA is TGTGCCAGCAGCTTCCTACGGGTATCCTACGAGCAGTACTTC. It yields the protein CASSFLRVSYEQYF.

This clonotype was observed a handful of times. V gene TRBV12-3 or TRBV12-4 combines with J gene TRBJ1-2; 7 bases match TRBD1. The CDR3 is 17 amino acids. The V gene end was trimmed by 4 bases and the J gene end by 5 bases; junction bases not matched to a gene: 16. The CDR3 reads CASSSPKRGRLGYGYTF. CDR3 nucleotide sequence: TGTGCCAGCAGTTCGCCCAAGAGGGGGCGCTTGGGATATGGCTACACCTTC.

This clonotype was seen ten or more times. The V and J genes are TRBV20-1 and TRBJ2-3, with D tentatively TRBD1 or TRBD2 (5 bases each). V was pared by 5 bases and J by 6 bases, with 12 bases between. Per germline, CDR1 DFQATT and CDR2 SNEGSKA (reference sequence). The CDR3 is 12 residues long. CDR3 sequence (DNA): TGCAGTGCTCCCCCATGGGGGGATACGCAGTATTTT. Protein: CSAPPWGDTQYF.

This clonotype was observed a few times. The chain employs TRBV27 and TRBJ2-1; 10 bases agree with TRBD1. The germline V gene encodes CDR1 MNHEY and CDR2 SMNVEV (reference sequence). V gave up 4 bases and J gave up 7 bases; unmatched junction bases: 10. The CDR3 has 16 amino acids. CDR3 nucleotides: TGTGCCAGCAGTTACACTCTCGGACAGGGGGTGAATGAGCAGTTCTTC. Encoded protein: CASSYTLGQGVNEQFF.

This clonotype was counted a few times. The J gene is TRBJ2-5, the V gene TRBV24-1, with 13 bases matching TRBD2. CDR1 and CDR2 (germline): KGHDR, SFDVKD. This CDR3 is 16 amino acids long. V trimming: 2 bases; J trimming: 5 bases; junction bases outside the gene matches: 4. In DNA, the CDR3 is TGTGCCACCAGTGATTCGGGACTAGCGGGAATTGAGACCCAGTACTTC. Translating gives CATSDSGLAGIETQYF.

This clonotype has more than one count but fewer than ten. The genes are TRBV5-1 and TRBJ2-4, with no clear D. Looked up from germline, CDR1 is SGHRS and CDR2 is YFSETQ. V was pared by 3 bases and J by 8 bases, with 12 bases between. This CDR3 region has 13 residues. The CDR3 protein is CASSWSLRDIQYF. The CDR3 DNA is TGCGCCAGCAGCTGGAGCCTACGAGACATTCAGTACTTC.